Listed here are 11 T cell receptor beta chains from one sample, sequenced in a study of blood T cells in healthy people across ages. The authors ran a second PCR of about 7 to 11 cycles using a sample-barcoded 5' primer and a J-beta primer mix. TCRdb called the 5' RACE reads again in MiXCR, with one record for every CDR3 protein. The sample records about 1 million distinct CDR3 sequences, over 35% being singletons. Material: blood. The receptors come from a woman in her sixties or seventies in good health.

To note about this clonotype: A much larger clone lies one base from this, so it may be a read error. The chain employs TRBV28 and TRBJ2-5; the match to TRBD1 covers 7 bases. After removal of 3 bases from V and 11 bases from J, the junction contained 12 bases not matched to a gene. CDR3 length equals 14 residues. The V gene's germline CDR1 is MDHEN and CDR2 SYDVKM. CDR3 DNA: TGTGCCAGCAGTTTGGGGACAGAAACGAATGAGCAGTACTTC. Residues: CASSLGTETNEQYF.

This clonotype was detected once. The DNA for the CDR3 is TGTGCCAGCAGCCCGGAGTTAGCCACCTACGAGCAGTACTTC. As protein: CASSPELATYEQYF. V usage is TRBV7-9 and J usage is TRBJ2-7; no clear D gene. The germline V and J ends were trimmed by 5 bases and 2 bases, with 13 bases remaining between them. CDR1 is SEHNR and CDR2 is FQNEAQ in the germline V gene (reference sequence). This CDR3 is built from 14 residues.

As regards this clonotype: A much larger clonotype is one base distant, so this may be a read error. As DNA, the CDR3 is TGTGCCAGCAGTTTATGGTCAGATACGCAGTATTTT. Translated, it gives CASSLWSDTQYF. The rearrangement joins TRBV12-3 or TRBV12-4 to TRBJ2-3; D not certain. Between the trimmed V and J ends, which lost 2 bases and 4 bases, there was a span of 4 bases. This CDR3 region has 12 residues.

Concerning this clonotype: It may be a read error: a sequence one base away is much more abundant. This chain links TRBV29-1 with TRBJ2-3, with TRBD1 matching 8 bases. The germline V gene has CDR1 SQVTM and CDR2 ANQGSEA. The CDR3 spans 12 residues. CDR3 sequence: CSVAEGTGTQYF. The CDR3 nucleotides read TGCAGCGTTGCGGAAGGGACAGGTACGCAGTATTTT.

The V call is TRBV29-1, the J call TRBJ2-1; D is possibly TRBD2 (6 bases). This CDR3 spans 14 amino acids. Germline values: CDR1 SQVTM, CDR2 ANQGSEA. V lost 5 bases and J lost 7, with 18 bases in between. CDR3 protein: CSVRRLGAENEQFF. The CDR3 DNA sequence: TGCAGCGTTCGGAGACTAGGTGCAGAGAATGAGCAGTTCTTC.

This clonotype has only a few counts. The rearrangement uses TRBV27 and TRBJ2-1, with TRBD2 as a possible D gene (7 bases). V lost 6 bases and J lost 4, with 19 bases in between. In germline, CDR1 is MNHEY, CDR2 SMNVEV (reference sequence). This CDR3 contains 16 residues. CDR3 nucleotides: TGTGCCAGCAGCCCCTCCGGGGGGCTTATGTACAATGAGCAGTTCTTC. This sequence encodes CASSPSGGLMYNEQFF.

The chain carries TRBV29-1 and TRBJ2-7; D is possibly TRBD1 or TRBD2 (6 bases each). V was trimmed by 0 bases and J by 5 bases, leaving 8 bases between them. The V gene's germline CDR1 is SQVTM and CDR2 ANQGSEA. This CDR3 is 12 amino acids long. The CDR3 DNA is TGCAGCGTTGAAGACGGGGGCGACGAGCAGTACTTC. This codes for CSVEDGGDEQYF.

V usage is TRBV6-5 and J usage is TRBJ1-1; TRBD1 matches 10 bases. Germline CDR1 MNHEY, CDR2 SVGAGI. J lost 0 bases, V lost 2 bases, and 6 bases had no gene match. This CDR3 region has 17 residues. The CDR3 DNA follows: TGTGCCAGCAGTTACGGGACAGGGGCCTTCATGAACACTGAAGCTTTCTTT. It yields the protein CASSYGTGAFMNTEAFF.

The sample holds a few counts of this clonotype. This chain links TRBV15 with TRBJ2-5; TRBD1 aligns across 10 bases. The J call may be mistaken, given a closer DNA end match to TRBJ2-7. Germline V lookup: CDR1 LNHNV, CDR2 YYDKDF (reference sequence). CDR3 length: 14 residues. The CDR3 DNA sequence: TGTGCCACCTCGGGAGGGGACAGGGGTCGCGAGCAGTACTTC. Protein product: CATSGGDRGREQYF.

This clonotype has at least ten counts. This sequence joins TRBV29-1 and TRBJ2-6; possible D gene TRBD2, 5 bases. Between the trimmed V and J ends, which lost 5 bases and 4 bases, there was a span of 12 bases. Germline CDR1 SQVTM, CDR2 ANQGSEA. CDR3 length equals 14 residues. The CDR3 DNA sequence: TGCAGCGTTTGGGAGATGGCCGGGGCCAACGTCCTGACTTTC. Translated: CSVWEMAGANVLTF.

The chain carries TRBV20-1 and TRBJ2-5; TRBD1 aligns across 7 bases. CDR3 length: 15 amino acids. Germline CDR1 is DFQATT and CDR2 is SNEGSKA (reference sequence). J was trimmed by 1 base and V by 0 bases; bases with no gene match: 5. CDR3 in amino acids: CSARDGGQLQETQYF. The CDR3, as DNA: TGCAGTGCTAGAGATGGGGGACAGCTCCAAGAGACCCAGTACTTC.